Presented here are 15 T cell receptor beta chains from one specimen sequenced in a study of cytotoxic CD8 clonotypes in ibrutinib-treated CLL. Some clones are missing from TCRdb's copy, which holds only in-frame ones; the method was immunoSEQ multiplex PCR. This table has approximately 30,000 clones, approximately 62% appearing once. The sequencing here drew on PBMCs, taken before ibrutinib treatment. The receptors come from a human donor with chronic lymphocytic leukemia.

The V gene is TRBV19, the J gene TRBJ2-3; 13 bases are shared with TRBD2. V lost 5 bases, J lost 3 bases, and 5 bases stayed unmatched. Per the germline V gene, CDR1 is LNHDA and CDR2 is SQIVND (reference sequence). CDR3 size: 16 residues. This chain's CDR3 is CASSPGTSGATDTQYF. CDR3 coding DNA: TGTGCCAGTAGTCCCGGGACTAGCGGGGCTACAGATACGCAGTATTTT. The variable domain in full, with the rest retrieved from reference TRBV19 and TRBJ2-3, is DGGITQSPKYLFRKEGQNVTLSCEQNLNHDAMYWYRQDPGQGLRLIYYSQIVNDFQKGDIAEGYSVSREKKESFPLTVTSAQKNPTAFYLCASSPGTSGATDTQYFGPGTRLTVL.

The chain combines TRBV28 with TRBJ2-1, with 11 nucleotides matching TRBD2. V gave up 6 bases and J gave up 8 bases; unmatched junction bases: 3. Germline V gives CDR1 MDHEN, CDR2 SYDVKM. The CDR3 length is 13 residues. CDR3 loop: CASRLAGVHEQFF. CDR3 sequence (DNA): TGTGCCAGCAGACTAGCGGGAGTTCATGAGCAGTTCTTC.

J is TRBJ1-3 and V is TRBV9; D remains ambiguous. V dropped 0 bases and J dropped 3 bases, with 10 bases sitting between them. The CDR3 runs 15 residues. In germline, CDR1 is SGDLS, CDR2 YYNGEE. CDR3 coding DNA: TGTGCCAGCAGCGTAGAGTTGGGAGATGGAAACACCATATATTTT. Translated: CASSVELGDGNTIYF.

This clone was found a few times. CDR3 residues: CASKSSGGIRDSPLHF. CDR3 nucleotide sequence: TGCGCCAGCAAGAGCAGTGGTGGGATAAGGGATTCACCCCTCCACTTT. The chain employs TRBV5-1 and TRBJ1-6, with D uncertain. The CDR3 spans 16 residues. V lost 6 bases and J lost 8, with 21 bases in between. CDR1 is SGHRS and CDR2 is YFSETQ in the germline V gene. Filled out from reference TRBV5-1 and TRBJ1-6, the complete variable domain reads KAGVTQTPRYLIKTRGQQVTLSCSPISGHRSVSWYQQTPGQGLQFLFEYFSETQRNKGNFPGRFSGRQFSNSRSEMNVSTLELGDSALYLCASKSSGGIRDSPLHFGNGTRLTVT.

V is TRBV28 and J is TRBJ2-3; D call uncertain. The CDR3 totals 13 residues. The ends were cut back, 5 bases at V and 14 bases at J, with 20 bases in the middle. The germline V gene has CDR1 MDHEN and CDR2 SYDVKM. As DNA, the CDR3 is TGTGCCAGCAGTCCTTACCCCCATGACCACCGGTATTTT. The encoded protein is CASSPYPHDHRYF. The complete variable domain, with remaining parts taken from reference TRBV28 and TRBJ2-3, reads DVKVTQSSRYLVKRTGEKVFLECVQDMDHENMFWYRQDPGLGLRLIYFSYDVKMKEKGDIPEGYSVSREKKERFSLILESASTNQTSMYLCASSPYPHDHRYFGPGTRLTVL.

CDR3: CASSSRDPLTDTQYF. For the CDR3, the DNA is TGTGCCAGCAGCTCCCGGGACCCTCTCACAGATACGCAGTATTTT. The chain carries TRBV9 and TRBJ2-3; D is possibly TRBD1 or TRBD2 (5 bases each). Germline values: CDR1 SGDLS, CDR2 YYNGEE. V was clipped by 4 bases and J by 2 bases, with 14 bases between them. The CDR3 sequence is 15 residues long.

The chain joins TRBV9 to TRBJ1-1; 11 bases agree with TRBD1. V trimming: 1 base; J trimming: 4 bases; junction bases outside the gene matches: 3. This CDR3 is 15 amino acids long. The germline V gene has CDR1 SGDLS and CDR2 YYNGEE. The CDR3 spells CASSVTGQGATEAFF. In nucleotides, the CDR3 is TGTGCCAGCAGCGTAACCGGACAGGGGGCCACTGAAGCTTTCTTT.

The chain is built from TRBV6-5 and TRBJ2-6; maybe TRBD1 (6 bases). The V gene lost 5 bases and the J gene lost 0 bases, with 8 bases spanning the gap. Germline CDR1 and CDR2: MNHEY and SVGAGI. There are 15 residues in the CDR3. The CDR3: CASSNRDSGANVLTF. The CDR3 region has the DNA TGTGCCAGCAGTAACAGGGACTCTGGGGCCAACGTCCTGACTTTC.

The chain combines TRBV19 with TRBJ2-7, with D uncertain. Germline CDR1 LNHDA, CDR2 SQIVND (reference sequence). This CDR3 has 13 amino acids. Trimming shortened V by 3 bases and J by 2 bases, and 8 bases separated the two germline ends. CDR3: CASSISPTYEQYF. For the CDR3, the DNA is TGTGCCAGTAGTATTTCCCCCACCTACGAGCAGTACTTC.

This chain joins TRBV15 and TRBJ2-4; D perhaps matches TRBD1 (6 bases). From germline, CDR1 is LNHNV and CDR2 YYDKDF (reference sequence). Trimming removed 3 bases at V and 6 bases at J, with 18 bases between. This CDR3 spans 16 amino acids. The DNA for the CDR3 is TGTGCCACCAGCAGGGCAACAGGGCTTGCCTTAAACATTCAGTACTTC. It yields the protein CATSRATGLALNIQYF.

The V call is TRBV19, the J call TRBJ2-3; D may be TRBD1 or TRBD2 (7 bases each). Germline CDR1 reads LNHDA; CDR2 reads SQIVND (reference sequence). The CDR3 covers 16 residues. The ends were cut back, 6 bases at V and 0 bases at J, with 16 bases in the middle. The CDR3, as DNA: TGTGCCAGTAGCCCAGGGGGGACTATAAGCACAGATACGCAGTATTTT. It translates to CASSPGGTISTDTQYF.

This clone has a handful of counts. The gene calls are TRBV6-5 and TRBJ2-2; D is unresolved. Between the trimmed V and J ends, which lost 0 bases and 7 bases, there was a span of 12 bases. Germline values: CDR1 MNHEY, CDR2 SVGAGI. The CDR3 sequence is 15 residues long. The CDR3 region is CASSYSNRVGGELFF. For the CDR3, the DNA is TGTGCCAGCAGTTACTCGAATCGTGTTGGCGGGGAGCTGTTTTTT.

The chain carries TRBV6-1 and TRBJ1-5; D is undetermined. Deletions cut 1 base from V and 3 bases from J, with 4 bases between. Germline V gives CDR1 MNHNS, CDR2 SASEGT. The CDR3 sequence is 13 residues long. CDR3 in DNA: TGTGCCAGCAGTGAAGAAGACAATCAGCCCCAGCATTTT. This encodes CASSEEDNQPQHF.

J is TRBJ1-4 and V is TRBV4-2; 7 bases match TRBD1. CDR3 size: 16 residues. V lost 4 bases and J lost 0; bases outside the gene matches: 5. Germline V CDR1 and CDR2: LGHNA, YNFKEQ. The CDR3 region is CASSLSTGATNEKLFF. CDR3 sequence (DNA): TGTGCCAGCAGCCTCTCTACAGGGGCAACTAATGAAAAACTGTTTTTT.

V is TRBV7-2 and J is TRBJ2-2; D perhaps matches TRBD1 (6 bases). Germline V gives CDR1 SGHTA, CDR2 FQGNSA. V gave up 5 bases and J gave up 5 bases, with 21 bases separating them. This CDR3 region has 17 residues. As DNA, the CDR3 is TGTGCCAGCAGCCCAACCCTAGGCAGGGGATTGACCGGGGAGCTGTTTTTT. It is translated as CASSPTLGRGLTGELFF.